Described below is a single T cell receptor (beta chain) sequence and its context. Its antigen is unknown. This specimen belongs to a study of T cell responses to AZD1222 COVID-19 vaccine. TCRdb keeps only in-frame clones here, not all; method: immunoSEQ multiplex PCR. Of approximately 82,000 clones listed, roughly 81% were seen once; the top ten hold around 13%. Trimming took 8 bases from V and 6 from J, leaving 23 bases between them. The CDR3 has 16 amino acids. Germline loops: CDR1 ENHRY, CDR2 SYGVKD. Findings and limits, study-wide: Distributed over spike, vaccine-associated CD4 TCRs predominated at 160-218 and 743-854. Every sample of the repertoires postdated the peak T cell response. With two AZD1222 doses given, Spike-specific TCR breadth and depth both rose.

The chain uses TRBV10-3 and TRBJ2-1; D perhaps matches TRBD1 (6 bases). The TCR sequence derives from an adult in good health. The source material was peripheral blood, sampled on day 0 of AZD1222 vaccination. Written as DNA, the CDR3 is TGTGCCATCGGGGAACAGGGCTCGCTCGGTTCCAATGAGCAGTTCTTC. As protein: CAIGEQGSLGSNEQFF.